The 2 T cell receptor beta chains listed next were all sequenced from one sample in a study of T cells in localized non-small cell lung cancer. Method: immunoSEQ multiplex PCR; TCRdb's copy keeps in-frame clones and lacks some. Of 38,000 or so clones listed, around 86% are singletons. Material: peripheral blood mononuclear cells, obtained before any cancer treatment. Receptors were obtained from a male donor older than 55 with stage II lung adenocarcinoma.

This chain joins TRBV6-5 and TRBJ1-1; D might be TRBD1 (6 bases). The CDR3 is 15 residues long. V shed 1 base and J shed 7 bases, with 16 bases lying between them. Germline V gene data show CDR1 as MNHEY and CDR2 as SVGAGI. The CDR3 is CASSYYYRVGVEAFF. CDR3 DNA sequence: TGTGCCAGCAGTTACTACTACAGGGTCGGGGTTGAAGCTTTCTTT.

The gene calls are TRBV6-5 and TRBJ2-3; TRBD2 is a possible D gene (5 bases). Germline CDR1 and CDR2: MNHEY and SVGAGI. The CDR3 contains 15 residues. V lost 4 bases and J 1 base, leaving 12 bases between the germline ends. This chain's CDR3 is CASSSPGRGTDTQYF. Written as DNA, the CDR3 is TGTGCCAGCAGTTCGCCTGGGCGGGGCACAGATACGCAGTATTTT.